This entry is about one T cell receptor (beta chain). Authors' data handling: Amplification of reference gene primers was used by the study to estimate nucleated cell counts. The table came from immunoSEQ multiplex PCR; TCRdb's copy has only in-frame clones and leaves some out. D and trimming were read from the DNA, whereas the V and J calls and clone size are those reported in that table. The sample shows more than 85,000 clones, roughly 90% of them seen only once. The data derive from a study of blood T cell repertoires in COVID-19. Whole-study context: Specimens from acute and convalescent COVID-19 originated in the United States, Italy and Spain. From T cells, B-cell-depleted T cells, or PBMCs came the material, which was cDNA or gDNA.

The CDR3 totals 13 residues. Trimming pared 3 bases from V and 1 base from J, leaving 5 bases between. Germline CDR1 reads SGHTA; CDR2 reads FQGNSA. This sequence joins TRBV7-2 and TRBJ2-3; D not resolved. Sequenced input: peripheral blood. The clonotype was recovered from a man in his fifties or sixties with acute or convalescent COVID-19. The CDR3 region has the DNA TGTGCCAGCAGCTTTTCTGGCACAGATACGCAGTATTTT. This sequence encodes CASSFSGTDTQYF.